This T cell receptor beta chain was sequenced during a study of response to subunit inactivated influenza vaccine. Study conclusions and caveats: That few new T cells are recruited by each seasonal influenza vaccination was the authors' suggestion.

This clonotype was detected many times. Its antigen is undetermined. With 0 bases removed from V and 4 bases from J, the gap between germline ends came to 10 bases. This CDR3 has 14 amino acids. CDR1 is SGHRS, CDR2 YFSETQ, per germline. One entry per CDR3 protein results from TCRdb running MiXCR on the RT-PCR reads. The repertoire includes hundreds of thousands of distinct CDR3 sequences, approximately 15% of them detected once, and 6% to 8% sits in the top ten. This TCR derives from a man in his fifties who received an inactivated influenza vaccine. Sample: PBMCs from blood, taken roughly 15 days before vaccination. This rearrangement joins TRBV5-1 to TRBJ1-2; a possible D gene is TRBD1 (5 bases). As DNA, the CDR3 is TGCGCCAGCAGCTTGGAAGGACAACTCTATGGCTACACCTTC. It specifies CASSLEGQLYGYTF.